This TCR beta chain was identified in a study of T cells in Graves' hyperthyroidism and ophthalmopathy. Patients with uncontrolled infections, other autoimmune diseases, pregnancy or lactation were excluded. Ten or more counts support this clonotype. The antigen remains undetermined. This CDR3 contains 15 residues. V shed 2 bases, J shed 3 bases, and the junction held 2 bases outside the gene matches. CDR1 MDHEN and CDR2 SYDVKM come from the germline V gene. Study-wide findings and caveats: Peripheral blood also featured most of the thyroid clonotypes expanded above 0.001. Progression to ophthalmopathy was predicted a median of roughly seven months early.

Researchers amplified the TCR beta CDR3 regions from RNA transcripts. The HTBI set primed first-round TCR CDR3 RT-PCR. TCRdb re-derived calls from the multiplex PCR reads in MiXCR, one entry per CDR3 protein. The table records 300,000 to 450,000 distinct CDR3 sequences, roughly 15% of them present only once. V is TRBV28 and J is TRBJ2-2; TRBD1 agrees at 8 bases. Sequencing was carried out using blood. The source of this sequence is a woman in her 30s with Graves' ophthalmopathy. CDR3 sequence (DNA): TGTGCCAGCAGTTTACAGGGGGCGCACACCGGGGAGCTGTTTTTT. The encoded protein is CASSLQGAHTGELFF.